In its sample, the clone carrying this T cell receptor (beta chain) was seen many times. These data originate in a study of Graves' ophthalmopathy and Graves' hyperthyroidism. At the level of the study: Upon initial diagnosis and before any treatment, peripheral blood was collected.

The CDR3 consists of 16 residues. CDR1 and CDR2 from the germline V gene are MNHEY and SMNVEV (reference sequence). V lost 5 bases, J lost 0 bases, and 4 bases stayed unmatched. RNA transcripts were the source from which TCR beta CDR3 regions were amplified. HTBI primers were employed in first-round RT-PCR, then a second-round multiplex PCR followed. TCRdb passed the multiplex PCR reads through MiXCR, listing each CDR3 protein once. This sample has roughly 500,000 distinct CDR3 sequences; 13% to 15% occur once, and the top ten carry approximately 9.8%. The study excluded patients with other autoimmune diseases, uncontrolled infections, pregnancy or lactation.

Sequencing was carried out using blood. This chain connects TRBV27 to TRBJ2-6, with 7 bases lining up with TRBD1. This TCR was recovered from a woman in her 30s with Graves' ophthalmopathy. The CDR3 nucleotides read TGTGCCAGCAGTAGGACAGGACACTCTGGGGCCAACGTCCTGACTTTC. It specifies CASSRTGHSGANVLTF. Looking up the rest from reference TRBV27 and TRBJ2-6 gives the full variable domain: EAQVTQNPRYLITVTGKKLTVTCSQNMNHEYMSWYRQDPGLGLRQIYYSMNVEVTDKGDVPEGYKVSRKEKRNFPLILESPSPNQTSLYFCASSRTGHSGANVLTFGAGSRLTVL.